Sequencing of this T cell receptor beta chain was carried out in a study of T cell responses to AZD1222 COVID-19 vaccine. Clones were sequenced by immunoSEQ multiplex PCR, and TCRdb holds only the in-frame ones, with some missing. The data show roughly 100,000 clones, with about 85% seen just once and less than 3.5% held by the top ten. Germline CDR1 is SGHTA and CDR2 is FQGTGA. This CDR3 comprises 18 residues. V was clipped by 0 bases and J by 7 bases, with 22 bases between them. On this clone itself: The antigen remains undetermined.

Overall study results and limits: Vaccine-related CD4 TCRs covered spike, predominating at 160-218 and 743-854. Only a handful of people who got AZD1222 tested seropositive at baseline. Repertoires were collected only later (after the peak T cell response had occurred).

This chain connects TRBV7-3 to TRBJ2-1; weak D call: TRBD2 (6 bases). The material sequenced was peripheral blood, taken on day 0 of AZD1222 vaccination. The sequence was obtained from an adult in good health. CDR3 protein: CASSLTVMGFGTWNEQFF. CDR3 nucleotides: TGTGCCAGCAGCTTAACCGTTATGGGTTTCGGGACTTGGAATGAGCAGTTCTTC. The full variable domain, completed using reference TRBV7-3 and TRBJ2-1, is GAGVSQTPSNKVTEKGKYVELRCDPISGHTALYWYRQSLGQGPEFLIYFQGTGAADDSGLPNDRFFAVRPEGSVSTLKIQRTERGDSAVYLCASSLTVMGFGTWNEQFFGPGTRLTVL.